These 2 T cell receptor beta chains were all obtained from the same sample, sequenced in a study of shared clonotypes between healthy human individuals. Produced via immunoSEQ multiplex PCR; TCRdb's table is partial and in-frame only. The sample holds millions of clones, approximately 92% seen once. The sequenced material came from naive CD4+ T cells sorted from blood. Subset described: CD45RA+ positively selected. The receptors come from a man aged 18-30 years in good health.

This chain links TRBV6-5 with TRBJ2-7; tentatively, D is TRBD1 or TRBD2 (5 bases each). The CDR3 is 13 amino acids. Germline CDR1 MNHEY, CDR2 SVGAGI. V was pared by 5 bases and J by 10 bases, with 18 bases between. This CDR3 reads CASSTSGRTGQYF. The CDR3, as DNA: TGTGCCAGCAGTACATCGGGACGAACGGGCCAGTACTTC.

This chain joins TRBV11-2 and TRBJ2-4; D is ambiguous. V gave up 0 bases and J gave up 5 bases, with 11 bases separating them. The germline CDR1 and CDR2 sequences are SGHAT and FQNNGV. This CDR3 spans 15 amino acids. The CDR3 sequence is CASSLDWGFQNIQYF. The CDR3 DNA follows: TGTGCCAGCAGCTTAGATTGGGGTTTCCAAAACATTCAGTACTTC.